The entry below describes one TCR beta chain. Its antigen is currently unknown. UMI-tagged 5'RACE template switching yielded the TCR beta cDNA. Using the 5' RACE reads, TCRdb records one entry per CDR3 protein without DNA. This repertoire comprises around 260,000 distinct CDR3 sequences; its ten largest clones make up about 4%. This record comes from a study of T cells expressing NK-cell markers. In the study overall: The TCR beta repertoires were obtained from sorted CD3+CD56+NKG2C+, CD3+CD56+NKG2C- and CD3+CD56-NKG2C+ T cells. Seven sequenced donors out of eight were HCMV-seropositive, one seronegative. Study-level points and caveats: Topping the CD3+CD56-NKG2C+ fraction as well were these clonotypes, in a few donors.

In germline, CDR1 is DFQATT, CDR2 SNEGSKA (reference sequence). This CDR3 spans 16 amino acids. This TCR derives from a woman between 18 and 70 years old in good health. This chain links TRBV20-1 with TRBJ1-6. Sequenced material: blood T cells: a sorted CD56 or NKG2C T cell subset, CD4+ or CD8+ T cells, or bulk PBMC T cells (not recorded which). Here the CDR3 reads CSATLAGRSYNSPLHF.